This T cell receptor (beta chain) was identified in a study of shared T cell receptors in the human thymus. The CDR3 contains 13 residues. V trimming: 2 bases; J trimming: 10 bases; junction bases outside the gene matches: 6. Germline assignment: CDR1 SGHDT and CDR2 YYEEEE. The method was immunoSEQ multiplex PCR; TCRdb's version includes in-frame clones alone and lacks a portion of them. Of hundreds of thousands of clones listed, 88% were seen once; the top ten hold approximately 0.011%. The sample was also linked to a second study, of human thymus T cells. That paper notes: Resections from corrective heart surgery provided thymus tissue. The related literature has documented a marked overlap of thymic repertoires among unrelated individuals.

This chain connects TRBV5-6 to TRBJ2-5; 9 bases map to TRBD2. The source of this sequence is a boy less than two years old with a congenital heart defect. Sequenced material: thymocytes. Here the CDR3 reads CASSLLLAGYQYF. Here the CDR3 DNA reads TGTGCCAGCAGCTTACTCCTAGCGGGATACCAGTACTTC.